This TCR beta chain derives from a study of Graves' ophthalmopathy and Graves' hyperthyroidism. The study amplified TCR beta CDR3 regions using RNA transcripts. HTBI primers were employed in first-round RT-PCR, then a second-round multiplex PCR followed. TCRdb re-called the multiplex PCR reads through MiXCR, storing one row per CDR3 protein. Of approximately 1.2 million distinct CDR3 sequences in the sample, 35% to 40% were seen once. In germline, CDR1 is MDHEN, CDR2 SYDVKM. V dropped 7 bases and J dropped 2 bases, with 9 bases sitting between them. The CDR3 is 12 amino acids. In the case of this clonotype: Its antigen is as yet unknown.

Researchers turned away patients with other autoimmune diseases, uncontrolled infections, pregnancy or lactation. Study-level findings and limits: Ophthalmopathy cases were distinguished from stable hyperthyroidism by a 13-signature model, reaching roughly 90% sensitivity and around 77% specificity.

This chain connects TRBV28 to TRBJ2-7; D gene ambiguous. Material: peripheral blood or thyroid tissue (not recorded which). The sequence was collected from an adult man with Graves' hyperthyroidism. For the CDR3, the DNA is TGTGCCAGCATAGGCAGTACCTACGAGCAGTACTTC. Translation: CASIGSTYEQYF.